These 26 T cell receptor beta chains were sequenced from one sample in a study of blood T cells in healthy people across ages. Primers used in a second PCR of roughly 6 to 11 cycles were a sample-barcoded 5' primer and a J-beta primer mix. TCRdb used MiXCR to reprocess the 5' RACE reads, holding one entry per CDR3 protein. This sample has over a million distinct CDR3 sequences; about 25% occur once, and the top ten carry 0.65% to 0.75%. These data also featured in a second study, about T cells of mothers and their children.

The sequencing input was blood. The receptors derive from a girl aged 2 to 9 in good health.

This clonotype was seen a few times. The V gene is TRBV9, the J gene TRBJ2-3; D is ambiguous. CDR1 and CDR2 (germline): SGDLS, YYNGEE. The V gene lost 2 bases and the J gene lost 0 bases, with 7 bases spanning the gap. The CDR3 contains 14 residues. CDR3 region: CASSVMSSTDTQYF. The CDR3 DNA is TGTGCCAGCAGCGTGATGTCCAGCACAGATACGCAGTATTTT.

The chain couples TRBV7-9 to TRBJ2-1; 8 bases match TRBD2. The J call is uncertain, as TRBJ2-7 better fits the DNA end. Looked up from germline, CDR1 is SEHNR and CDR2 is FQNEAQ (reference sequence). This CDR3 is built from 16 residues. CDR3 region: CAGLPENAGGWYEQYF. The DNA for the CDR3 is TGTGCCGGCCTTCCGGAGAATGCGGGGGGCTGGTACGAGCAGTACTTC.

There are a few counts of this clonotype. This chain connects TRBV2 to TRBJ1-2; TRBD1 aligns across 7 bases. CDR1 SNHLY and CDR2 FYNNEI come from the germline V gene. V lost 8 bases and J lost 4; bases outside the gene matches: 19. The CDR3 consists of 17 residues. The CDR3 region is CASPISPRRGQLYGYTF. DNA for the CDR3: TGTGCCAGCCCAATTTCCCCCCGCAGGGGACAGCTCTATGGCTACACCTTC.

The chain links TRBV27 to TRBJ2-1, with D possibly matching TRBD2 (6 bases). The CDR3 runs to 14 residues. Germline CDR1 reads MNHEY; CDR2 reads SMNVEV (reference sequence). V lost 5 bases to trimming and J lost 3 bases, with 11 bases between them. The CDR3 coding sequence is TGTGCCAGCAGTGACCGGGGGTTCTACAATGAGCAGTTCTTC. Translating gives CASSDRGFYNEQFF.

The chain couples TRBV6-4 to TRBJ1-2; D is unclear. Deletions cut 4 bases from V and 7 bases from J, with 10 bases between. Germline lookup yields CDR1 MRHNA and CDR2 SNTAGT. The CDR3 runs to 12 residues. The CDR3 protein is CASSAREGGYTF. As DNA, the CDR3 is TGTGCCAGCAGTGCCCGGGAGGGTGGCTACACCTTC.

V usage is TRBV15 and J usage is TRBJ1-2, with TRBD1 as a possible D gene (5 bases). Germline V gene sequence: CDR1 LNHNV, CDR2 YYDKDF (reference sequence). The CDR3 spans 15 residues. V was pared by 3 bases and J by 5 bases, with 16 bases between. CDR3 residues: CATSSTGASRYGYTF. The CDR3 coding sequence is TGTGCCACCAGCAGCACCGGGGCCTCAAGGTATGGCTACACCTTC.

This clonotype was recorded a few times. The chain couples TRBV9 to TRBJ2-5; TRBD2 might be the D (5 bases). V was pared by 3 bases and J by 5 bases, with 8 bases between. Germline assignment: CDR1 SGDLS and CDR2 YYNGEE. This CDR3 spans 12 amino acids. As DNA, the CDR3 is TGTGCCAGCAGCGCGGGGTGGGAGACCCAGTACTTC. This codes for CASSAGWETQYF.

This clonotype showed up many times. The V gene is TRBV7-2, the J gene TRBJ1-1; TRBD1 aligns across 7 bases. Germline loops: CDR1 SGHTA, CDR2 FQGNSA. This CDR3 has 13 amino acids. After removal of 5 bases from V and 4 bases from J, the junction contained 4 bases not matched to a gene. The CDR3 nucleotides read TGTGCCAGCAGCCCAGGGGGGGCCACTGAAGCTTTCTTT. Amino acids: CASSPGGATEAFF.

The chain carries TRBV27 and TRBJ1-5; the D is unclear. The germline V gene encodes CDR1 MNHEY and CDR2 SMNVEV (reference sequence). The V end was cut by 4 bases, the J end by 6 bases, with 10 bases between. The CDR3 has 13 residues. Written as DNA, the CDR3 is TGTGCCAGCAGTTCCCTCCCTACTCAGCCCCAGCATTTT. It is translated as CASSSLPTQPQHF.

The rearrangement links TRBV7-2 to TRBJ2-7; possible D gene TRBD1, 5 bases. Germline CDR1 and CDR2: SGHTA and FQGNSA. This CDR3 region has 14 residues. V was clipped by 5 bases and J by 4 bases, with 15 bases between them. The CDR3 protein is CASSLTTAIYEQYF. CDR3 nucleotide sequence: TGTGCCAGCAGCCTCACGACAGCCATTTACGAGCAGTACTTC.

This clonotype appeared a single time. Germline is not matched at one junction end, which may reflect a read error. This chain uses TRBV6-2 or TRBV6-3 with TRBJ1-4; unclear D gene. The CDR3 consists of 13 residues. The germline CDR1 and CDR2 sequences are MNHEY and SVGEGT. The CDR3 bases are TGTGCCAGCAGTTACACGACACCCGAAAACCTGTTTTTT. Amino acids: CASSYTTPENLFF.

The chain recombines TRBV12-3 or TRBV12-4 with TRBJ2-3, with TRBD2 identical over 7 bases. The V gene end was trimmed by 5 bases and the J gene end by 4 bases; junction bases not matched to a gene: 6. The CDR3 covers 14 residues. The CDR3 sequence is CASSPGLHADTQYF. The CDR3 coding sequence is TGTGCCAGCAGTCCGGGACTACATGCAGATACGCAGTATTTT.

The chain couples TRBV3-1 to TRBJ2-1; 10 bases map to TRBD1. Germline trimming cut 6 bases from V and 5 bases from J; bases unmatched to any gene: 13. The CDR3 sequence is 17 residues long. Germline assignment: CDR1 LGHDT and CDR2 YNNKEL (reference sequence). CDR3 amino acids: CASSDNTGTGVDNEQFF. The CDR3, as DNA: TGTGCCAGCAGTGACAATACCGGGACAGGGGTGGACAATGAGCAGTTCTTC.

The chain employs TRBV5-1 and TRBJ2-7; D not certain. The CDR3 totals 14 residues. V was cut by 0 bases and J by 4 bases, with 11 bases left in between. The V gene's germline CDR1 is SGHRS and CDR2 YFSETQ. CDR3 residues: CASSLVPQLYEQYF. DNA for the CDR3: TGCGCCAGCAGCTTGGTCCCCCAACTTTACGAGCAGTACTTC.

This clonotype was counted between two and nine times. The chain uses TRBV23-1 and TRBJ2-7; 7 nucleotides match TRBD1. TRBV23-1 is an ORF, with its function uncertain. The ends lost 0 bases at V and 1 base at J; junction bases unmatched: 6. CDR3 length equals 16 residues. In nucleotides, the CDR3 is TGCGCCAGCAGTCAATCGGAGACAGGGTGGTCCTACGAGCAGTACTTC. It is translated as CASSQSETGWSYEQYF.

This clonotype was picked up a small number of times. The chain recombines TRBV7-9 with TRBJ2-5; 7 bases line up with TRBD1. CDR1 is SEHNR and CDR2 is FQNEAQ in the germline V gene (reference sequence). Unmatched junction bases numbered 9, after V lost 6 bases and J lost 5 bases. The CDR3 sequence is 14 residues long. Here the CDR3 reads CASREAGGRETQYF. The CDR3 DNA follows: TGTGCCAGCAGGGAGGCAGGGGGAAGGGAGACCCAGTACTTC.

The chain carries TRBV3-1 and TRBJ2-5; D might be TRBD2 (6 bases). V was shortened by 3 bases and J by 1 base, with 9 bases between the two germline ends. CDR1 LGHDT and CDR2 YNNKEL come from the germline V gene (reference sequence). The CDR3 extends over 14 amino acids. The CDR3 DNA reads TGTGCCAGCAGCCATGGGGACTTCCAAGAGACCCAGTACTTC. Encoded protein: CASSHGDFQETQYF.

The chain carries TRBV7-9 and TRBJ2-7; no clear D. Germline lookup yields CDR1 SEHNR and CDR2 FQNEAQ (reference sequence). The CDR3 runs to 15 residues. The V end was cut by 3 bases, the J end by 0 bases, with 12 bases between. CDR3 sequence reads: CASSLAGRSSYEQYF. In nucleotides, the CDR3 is TGTGCCAGCAGCTTGGCAGGACGCTCCTCCTACGAGCAGTACTTC.

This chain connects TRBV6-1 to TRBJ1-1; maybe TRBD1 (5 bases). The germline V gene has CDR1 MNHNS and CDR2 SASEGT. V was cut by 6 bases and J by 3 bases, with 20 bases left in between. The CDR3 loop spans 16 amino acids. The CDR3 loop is CASSETGGWYDTEAFF. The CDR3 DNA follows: TGTGCCAGCAGCGAAACGGGGGGTTGGTACGACACTGAAGCTTTCTTT.

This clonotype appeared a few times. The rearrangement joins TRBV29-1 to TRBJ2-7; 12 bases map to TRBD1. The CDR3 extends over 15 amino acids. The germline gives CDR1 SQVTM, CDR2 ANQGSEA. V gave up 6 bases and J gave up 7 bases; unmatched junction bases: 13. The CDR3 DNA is TGCAGCGTCGGAACGGGGGGACAGGGGGCGAGGGAGCAGTACTTC. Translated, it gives CSVGTGGQGAREQYF.

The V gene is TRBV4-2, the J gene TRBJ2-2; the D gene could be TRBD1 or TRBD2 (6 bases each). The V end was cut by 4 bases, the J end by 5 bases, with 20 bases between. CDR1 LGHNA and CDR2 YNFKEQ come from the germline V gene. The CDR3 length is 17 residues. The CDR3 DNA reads TGTGCCAGCAGCCCCTGGTGGGGGGCGCTGGAGACCGGGGAGCTGTTTTTT. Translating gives CASSPWWGALETGELFF.

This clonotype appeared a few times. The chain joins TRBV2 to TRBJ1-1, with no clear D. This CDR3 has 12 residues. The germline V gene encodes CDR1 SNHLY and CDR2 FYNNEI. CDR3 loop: CGTEGLGTEAFF. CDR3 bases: TGTGGAACCGAGGGTTTGGGCACTGAAGCTTTCTTT.

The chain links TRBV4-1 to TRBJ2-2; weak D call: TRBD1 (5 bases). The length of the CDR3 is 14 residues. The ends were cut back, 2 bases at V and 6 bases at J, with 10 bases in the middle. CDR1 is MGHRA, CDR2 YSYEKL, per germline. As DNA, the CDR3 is TGCGCCAGCAGCCAAACCGACAGCCCCGGGGAGCTGTTTTTT. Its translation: CASSQTDSPGELFF.

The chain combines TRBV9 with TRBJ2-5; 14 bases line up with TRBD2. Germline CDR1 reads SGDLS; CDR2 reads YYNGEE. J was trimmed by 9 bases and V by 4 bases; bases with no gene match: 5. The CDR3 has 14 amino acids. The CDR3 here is CASSTGTSGGAQYF. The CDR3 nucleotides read TGTGCCAGCAGCACCGGGACTAGCGGGGGAGCCCAGTACTTC.

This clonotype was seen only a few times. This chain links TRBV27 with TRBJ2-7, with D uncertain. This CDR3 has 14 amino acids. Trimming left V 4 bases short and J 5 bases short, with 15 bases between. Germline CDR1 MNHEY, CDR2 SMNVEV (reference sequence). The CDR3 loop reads CASSSRNVNDEQYF. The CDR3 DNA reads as TGTGCCAGCAGTTCCCGGAATGTAAACGACGAGCAGTACTTC.

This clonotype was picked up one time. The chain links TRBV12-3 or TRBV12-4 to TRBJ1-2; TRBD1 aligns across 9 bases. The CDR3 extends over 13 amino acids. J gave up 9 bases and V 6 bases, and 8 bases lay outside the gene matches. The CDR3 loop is CASSPNRGQSYTF. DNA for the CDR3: TGTGCCAGCAGCCCCAACAGGGGGCAGAGCTACACCTTC.